The source of this T cell receptor beta chain is a study of metastatic and nonmetastatic thyroid tumors. The wider study: Both malignant and benign thyroid patients supplied peripheral blood and tumor or nodule tissue samples, across which the repertoires of these patients were then compared. General study points: Patients with malignant thyroid tumors reportedly had significantly higher TCR beta diversity than those with benign nodules, in blood and tumor.

As to this clone: Its antigen is as yet unknown.

TCRdb re-called clones from the PCR reads using MiXCR. Among some 16,000 clones listed, roughly a quarter were seen once. The germline V and J ends were trimmed by 1 base and 7 bases, with 10 bases remaining between them. Germline V lookup: CDR1 SGHVS, CDR2 FNYEAQ. The CDR3 has 13 amino acids. Patients underwent thyroid surgery, and none had received any treatment before it. The origin of this receptor is a female donor with papillary thyroid cancer or a benign thyroid nodule (not recorded which). Some clones in this sample may be carry-over from other donors' samples. Sequencing was performed on tumor tissue. The chain combines TRBV7-6 with TRBJ1-1, with TRBD1 as a possible D gene (5 bases). The CDR3 DNA reads TGTGCCAGCAGCTTAGATGGGGGGAGTGAAGCTTTCTTT. Protein sequence: CASSLDGGSEAFF.